A selection of T cell receptor beta chains follows, all from one sample in a study of T-cell memory formation after mild COVID-19. TCRdb called the 5' RACE reads again in MiXCR, with one record for every CDR3 protein. Seen here are fewer than 15,000 distinct CDR3 sequences, 20% to 25% observed once, and the top ten hold 50% to 70%. The sample taken for sequencing was PBMCs or a T cell subset sorted from them (not recorded which). The source of these receptors is a man between 18 and 35 years old who had mild COVID-19 (a few samples of this study predate the infection). Cell type and time point are not known. Each CDR3 is given with its conserved first and last residue. Each record gives: clone size, D gene, CDR3 length, J gene, V gene, CDR3 DNA, CDR3 protein. D genes are given only for firm matches. A clone size is listed for some rows: how often the clone was seen (once, few, many), or a class if it is expanded.

>-|TRBD1|15|TRBJ2-7|TRBV12-5
TGTGCTAGTGGGAGGGGGCCAGGGGCAAACTACGAGCAGTACTTC
CASGRGPGANYEQYF
>many|TRBD1|20|TRBJ2-2|TRBV7-9
TGTGCCAGCAGCCGTCTCGGGACAGGGAATAACCTGCAGAACACCGGGGAGCTGTTTTTT
CASSRLGTGNNLQNTGELFF
>many|-|12|TRBJ1-4|TRBV20-1
TGCAGTGCTAGAGGGGTGGATGAAAAACTGTTTTTT
CSARGVDEKLFF
>-|-|15|TRBJ2-7|TRBV9
TGTGCCAGCAGCCGTACGGGCAGCTTGGCCGACGAGCAGTACTTC
CASSRTGSLADEQYF
>many|TRBD2|15|TRBJ2-1|TRBV19
TGTGCCAGTAGTCAGACTAGCGGGGATTACAATGAGCAGTTCTTC
CASSQTSGDYNEQFF
>-|-|10|TRBJ2-1|TRBV12-3/TRBV12-4
TGTGCCAGCAGCCACAATGAGCAGTTCTTC
CASSHNEQFF
>many|-|12|TRBJ1-2|TRBV7-8
TGTGCCAGCAGCGGGGGGAACTATGGCTACACCTTC
CASSGGNYGYTF
>-|-|16|TRBJ2-2|TRBV12-3/TRBV12-4
TGTGCCAGCAGTTTAGACTCGGGGGGCCCCCCCGGGGAGCTGTTTTTT
CASSLDSGGPPGELFF
>many|-|15|TRBJ1-6|TRBV4-3
TGCGCCAGCAGCCAAGGCGGGGTAAAGAATTCACCCCTCCACTTT
CASSQGGVKNSPLHF
>-|TRBD1|16|TRBJ2-1|TRBV12-3/TRBV12-4
TGTGCCAGCATTCCCTCTGGCAGGGGGTATTTCAATGAGCAGTTCTTC
CASIPSGRGYFNEQFF
>many|-|17|TRBJ2-3|TRBV11-2
TGTGCCAGCAGCTTCCTTCAACCCGGGGCTAGCACAGATACGCAGTATTTT
CASSFLQPGASTDTQYF
>many|-|17|TRBJ1-4|TRBV7-9
TGTGCCAGCAGCTTCCCCATTGAATTACAAAATAGGGAAAAACTGTTTTTT
CASSFPIELQNREKLFF
>-|-|10|TRBJ2-5|TRBV20-1
TGCAGTGCTAGAGCGGAGACCCAGTACTTC
CSARAETQYF
>many|-|17|TRBJ2-2|TRBV7-3
TGTGCCAGCAGCTTAGAATGGGGCATGGCGAACACCGGGGAGCTGTTTTTT
CASSLEWGMANTGELFF
>many|-|16|TRBJ1-2|TRBV12-3/TRBV12-4
TGTGCCAGCAGCATCGTTCCGTGGAAAACCACCTATGGCTACACCTTC
CASSIVPWKTTYGYTF
>many|TRBD1|17|TRBJ1-5|TRBV20-1
TGCAGTGCACTTGGGACAGGGGGCGGAACGAGCAATCAGCCCCAGCATTTT
CSALGTGGGTSNQPQHF
>many|TRBD1|14|TRBJ2-2|TRBV6-5
TGTGCCAGCAGTGGGACAGGGGCTTTCGGGGAGCTGTTTTTT
CASSGTGAFGELFF
>many|TRBD2|15|TRBJ2-1|TRBV27
TGTGCCAGCAGTTCCGGGACTACCCCCTACAATGAGCAGTTCTTC
CASSSGTTPYNEQFF
>many|-|15|TRBJ2-7|TRBV10-1
TGCGCCAGCAGTGCCGGTCCGGGGAGCTCCTACGAGCAGTACTTC
CASSAGPGSSYEQYF
>many|TRBD2|15|TRBJ2-5|TRBV6-2/TRBV6-3
TGTGCCAGCAGTTACTCCCCTAGCGGCTTGGAGACCCAGTACTTC
CASSYSPSGLETQYF
>-|-|17|TRBJ1-2|TRBV5-1
TGCGCCAGCAGCTTGGCCCCCAGGGTAGGGTGGATAGATGGCTACACCTTC
CASSLAPRVGWIDGYTF
>few|-|14|TRBJ2-7|TRBV6-5
TGTGCCAGCAGTTTGTCAGGGGCCTCCTACGAGCAGTACTTC
CASSLSGASYEQYF
>many|TRBD2|15|TRBJ2-7|TRBV19
TGTGCCAGTATGGGAGGGACTAGCGGGACCTACGAGCAGTACTTC
CASMGGTSGTYEQYF
>many|TRBD1|23|TRBJ2-5|TRBV25-1
TGTGCCAGCCAAGCTACAGTATTCTTCCGGGACAGGGGGCGGAAGGGCCACCAAGAGACCCAGTACTTC
CASQATVFFRDRGRKGHQETQYF
>many|-|15|TRBJ1-5|TRBV6-2/TRBV6-3
TGTGCCAGCAGTTACTCAGTTGAAGTAAATCAGCCCCAGCATTTT
CASSYSVEVNQPQHF
>-|-|16|TRBJ1-5|TRBV27
TGTGCCAGCAGTCCCTTTCCGCACGCGGGCAATCAGCCCCAGCATTTT
CASSPFPHAGNQPQHF
>many|-|16|TRBJ1-2|TRBV6-6
TGTGCCAGCGTAAACCTCATATCCGGGGATCACTATGGCTACACCTTC
CASVNLISGDHYGYTF
>many|-|13|TRBJ1-4|TRBV6-5
TGTGCCAGCAGTTACGTGGGGCGTGAAAAACTGTTTTTT
CASSYVGREKLFF
>-|TRBD1|14|TRBJ2-5|TRBV20-1
TGCAGTGCTACTCTCCCCGGGACAGGGTATTCCCAGTACTTC
CSATLPGTGYSQYF
>many|-|15|TRBJ1-5|TRBV6-5
TGTGCCAGCGGAAGACAGGACATTCCTAATCAGCCCCAGCATTTT
CASGRQDIPNQPQHF
>many|-|15|TRBJ2-1|TRBV2
TGTGCCAGCAGTGAGTCGGCGGGGACATACAATGAGCAGTTCTTC
CASSESAGTYNEQFF